This T cell receptor (beta chain) was profiled in a study of blood T cell repertoires in COVID-19. In the study overall: The samples span acute and convalescent COVID-19 from the United States, Italy and Spain. T cells, B-cell-depleted T cells, or PBMCs supplied cDNA or gDNA.

Original processing notes: Estimated nucleated cell counts came from reference gene primer amplification. Clones were read by immunoSEQ multiplex PCR, and TCRdb kept only the in-frame ones, dropping some. Clone size and the V and J calls come from that table; the DNA yielded D and trimming. The sample comprises 120,000 to 150,000 clones, 88% of which are singletons, and 10% to 13% rests with the top ten. V lost 10 bases and J 7 bases, leaving 16 bases between the germline ends. The CDR3 covers 13 residues. CDR1 and CDR2 from the germline V gene are MDHEN and SYDVKM. The sequenced sample consisted of peripheral blood. The chain joins TRBV28 to TRBJ1-4; D gene uncertain. This TCR derives from a man between 45 and 60 years old with active or convalescent COVID-19. CDR3 residues: CATAGVLREKLFF. In DNA form, the CDR3 reads TGTGCCACCGCCGGGGTACTACGTGAAAAACTGTTTTTT.